The TCR beta chain described here comes from a study of T cells in Graves' hyperthyroidism and ophthalmopathy. Study in general: Upon initial diagnosis and before any treatment, peripheral blood was collected. Whole-study findings and limits: Before onset, ophthalmopathy was predicted by the model a median approximately 6.5 months earlier. The authors' 13 V-J model separated ophthalmopathy from stable hyperthyroidism. Most clonotypes expanded in thyroid above 0.001 were likewise present in blood.

Per germline, CDR1 SQVTM and CDR2 ANQGSEA. This CDR3 spans 14 amino acids. Germline trimming cut 6 bases from V and 4 bases from J; bases unmatched to any gene: 8. Amplified TCR beta CDR3 regions derived from RNA transcripts. TCR CDR3 underwent first-round RT-PCR with the HTBI primer set. Each CDR3 protein gets one entry after TCRdb re-called the multiplex PCR reads with MiXCR. The sample has under 350,000 distinct CDR3 sequences, less than 30% seen once. In regard to this clonotype: Antigen: not known.

V and J are TRBV29-1 and TRBJ2-7; 11 bases fit TRBD1. The sequenced sample consisted of blood. The sequence derives from a man aged 40-55 years with Graves' hyperthyroidism that later progressed to Graves' ophthalmopathy. CDR3 nucleotides: TGCAGCGTCCTGGACAGGGGGCTTAAGTACGAGCAGTACTTC. This gives the protein CSVLDRGLKYEQYF.